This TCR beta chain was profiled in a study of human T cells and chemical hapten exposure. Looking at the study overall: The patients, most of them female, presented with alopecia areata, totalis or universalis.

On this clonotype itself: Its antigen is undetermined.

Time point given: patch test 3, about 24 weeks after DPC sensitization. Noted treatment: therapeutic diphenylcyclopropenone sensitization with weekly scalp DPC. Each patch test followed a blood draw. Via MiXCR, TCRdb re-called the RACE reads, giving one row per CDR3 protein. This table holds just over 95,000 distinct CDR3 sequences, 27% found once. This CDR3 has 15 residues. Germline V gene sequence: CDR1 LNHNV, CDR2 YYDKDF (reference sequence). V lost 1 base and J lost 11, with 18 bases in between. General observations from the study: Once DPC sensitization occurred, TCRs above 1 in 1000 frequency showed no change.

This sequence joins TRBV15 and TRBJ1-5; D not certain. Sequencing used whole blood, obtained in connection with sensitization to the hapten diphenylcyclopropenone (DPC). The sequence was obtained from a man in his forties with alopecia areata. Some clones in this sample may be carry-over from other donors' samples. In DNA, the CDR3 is TGTGCCACCAGCAGAGGCAAGCCCACCGGGCGGGCCCAGCATTTT. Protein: CATSRGKPTGRAQHF.